The 2 T cell receptor beta chains below were found in one sample sequenced in a study of blood T cell repertoires in COVID-19. The method was immunoSEQ multiplex PCR; TCRdb's version includes in-frame clones alone and lacks a portion of them. The data contain 200,000 to 300,000 clones, more than 75% of them singletons. The sample taken for sequencing was peripheral blood. The source of these receptors is a woman in her forties who had recovered from COVID-19.

The V and J genes are TRBV27 and TRBJ2-3; D is unresolved. This CDR3 has 14 amino acids. The V gene's germline CDR1 is MNHEY and CDR2 SMNVEV (reference sequence). V lost 3 bases to trimming and J lost 2 bases, with 9 bases between them. CDR3 nucleotides: TGTGCCAGCAGTTTCGGCAGGCACACAGATACGCAGTATTTT. Translated, it gives CASSFGRHTDTQYF.

This rearrangement joins TRBV6-5 to TRBJ2-1; D possibly corresponds to TRBD2 (6 bases). V lost 2 bases and J lost 7, with 12 bases in between. CDR1 is MNHEY, CDR2 SVGAGI, per germline. This CDR3 has 14 residues. This CDR3 reads CASSYTIGGNEQFF. CDR3 sequence (DNA): TGTGCCAGCAGTTACACCATTGGGGGGAATGAGCAGTTCTTC.